Presented here are 21 T cell receptor beta chains from one specimen sequenced in a study of blood T cell repertoires in COVID-19. Measured with immunoSEQ multiplex PCR; TCRdb has only the in-frame clones, and not every one. The sample shows some 200,000 clones, roughly 80% of them seen only once. The specimen sequenced was peripheral blood. The receptors here all came from a woman in her seventies with acute or convalescent COVID-19.

The chain employs TRBV5-6 and TRBJ1-2; no definite D call. Germline lookup yields CDR1 SGHDT and CDR2 YYEEEE. There are 14 residues in the CDR3. Trimming shortened V by 0 bases and J by 2 bases, and 8 bases separated the two germline ends. CDR3 loop: CASSLDSGNYGYTF. Written as DNA, the CDR3 is TGTGCCAGCAGCTTGGACAGCGGAAACTATGGCTACACCTTC.

V usage is TRBV28 and J usage is TRBJ2-2; D is perhaps TRBD1 (5 bases). The ends were cut back, 6 bases at V and 6 bases at J, with 14 bases in the middle. CDR3 length: 14 residues. Per the germline V gene, CDR1 is MDHEN and CDR2 is SYDVKM. CDR3 DNA: TGTGCCAGCAGGAACGCAGGGATTGCCGGGGAGCTGTTTTTT. Its protein product is CASRNAGIAGELFF.

The chain couples TRBV19 to TRBJ1-5; 8 bases fit TRBD1. The CDR3 contains 13 residues. Germline CDR1 LNHDA, CDR2 SQIVND (reference sequence). With 6 bases clipped from V and 9 bases from J, the junction kept 7 bases outside the gene matches. The CDR3 loop is CASSQGAQGPQHF. Written as DNA, the CDR3 is TGTGCCAGTAGCCAGGGGGCGCAGGGGCCCCAGCATTTT.

V gene TRBV5-4 combines with J gene TRBJ1-2; 7 bases fit TRBD1. Per germline, CDR1 SGHNT and CDR2 YYREEE (reference sequence). J lost 4 bases, V lost 1 base, and 7 bases had no gene match. This CDR3 is 15 amino acids long. The CDR3 protein is CASSLPGQITYGYTF. CDR3 DNA sequence: TGTGCCAGCAGCTTGCCGGGACAGATTACCTATGGCTACACCTTC.

This clone was observed at least ten times. The J gene is TRBJ2-2, the V gene TRBV7-6; D uncertain. V lost 5 bases and J lost 4, with 14 bases in between. The CDR3 totals 15 residues. CDR1 and CDR2 from the germline V gene are SGHVS and FNYEAQ. CDR3 residues: CASSPAVVGTGELFF. CDR3 DNA sequence: TGTGCCAGCAGCCCCGCGGTGGTAGGCACCGGGGAGCTGTTTTTT.

This chain joins TRBV5-5 and TRBJ2-1; 9 nucleotides align to TRBD2. Trimming cost V 1 base and J 5 bases; bases outside gene matches: 10. Per germline, CDR1 SGHKS and CDR2 YYEKEE (reference sequence). The CDR3 extends over 17 amino acids. The CDR3 bases are TGTGCCAGCAGCTTGCCGACCGGGACTAGCATACACAATGAGCAGTTCTTC. As protein: CASSLPTGTSIHNEQFF.

The chain carries TRBV4-1 and TRBJ1-5, with 7 bases lining up with TRBD1. There are 16 residues in the CDR3. The V and J ends lost 4 bases and 2 bases, in that order; junction bases with no gene match: 8. Germline V CDR1 and CDR2: MGHRA, YSYEKL. The CDR3 loop reads CASSPTGPRGNQPQHF. DNA of the CDR3: TGCGCCAGCAGCCCGACAGGGCCAAGGGGCAATCAGCCCCAGCATTTT.

The rearrangement uses TRBV27 and TRBJ2-5; tentatively, D is TRBD2 (6 bases). Germline lookup yields CDR1 MNHEY and CDR2 SMNVEV (reference sequence). The CDR3 runs to 15 residues. V gave up 0 bases and J gave up 2 bases, with 10 bases separating them. The CDR3 here is CASSLSLRGQETQYF. In nucleotides, the CDR3 is TGTGCCAGCAGTTTATCTTTACGGGGGCAAGAGACCCAGTACTTC.

The chain links TRBV20-1 to TRBJ2-7, with TRBD1 identical over 12 bases. Germline CDR1 and CDR2: DFQATT and SNEGSKA (reference sequence). The CDR3 runs to 17 residues. V was clipped by 3 bases and J by 0 bases; unmatched bases: 9. CDR3 nucleotide sequence: TGCAGTGCTAGTAAGGGACAGGGGGCTCCCCGCTCCTACGAGCAGTACTTC. Translating gives CSASKGQGAPRSYEQYF.

This clone came up once. V gene TRBV9 combines with J gene TRBJ2-7; 13 nucleotides align to TRBD2. Germline CDR1 SGDLS, CDR2 YYNGEE. V lost 3 bases to trimming and J lost 4 bases; unmatched junction nucleotides: 7. This CDR3 has 16 residues. The CDR3 region has the DNA TGTGCCAGCAGCGGTATTGGGACTAGCGGGATGTACGAGCAGTACTTC. It codes for CASSGIGTSGMYEQYF.

This chain connects TRBV28 to TRBJ1-2; D is unresolved. Germline CDR1 reads MDHEN; CDR2 reads SYDVKM. The V and J ends lost 3 bases and 7 bases respectively, with 12 bases between them. CDR3 length: 13 amino acids. This chain's CDR3 is CASSFSRSRGYTF. The CDR3 nucleotides are TGTGCCAGCAGTTTTTCTCGGTCCCGTGGCTACACCTTC.

The V call is TRBV6-1, the J call TRBJ2-6; the match to TRBD1 covers 9 bases. This CDR3 has 18 residues. V was pared by 2 bases and J by 2 bases, with 7 bases of the junction left unmatched. Germline assignment: CDR1 MNHNS and CDR2 SASEGT. The CDR3 DNA reads TGTGCCAGCAGTGAAATGGGACAGGGCTCGGCTGGGGCCAACGTCCTGACTTTC. Translated: CASSEMGQGSAGANVLTF.

The chain links TRBV28 to TRBJ1-5; possibly TRBD1 for D (6 bases). Germline CDR1 is MDHEN and CDR2 is SYDVKM. The V end lost 5 bases, the J end lost 4 bases, and 21 bases lay between the germline ends. This CDR3 is built from 17 residues. CDR3 residues: CASSPGSMGRGNQPQHF. CDR3 bases: TGTGCCAGCAGTCCTGGTTCAATGGGCAGGGGTAATCAGCCCCAGCATTTT.

The rearrangement links TRBV27 to TRBJ2-5, with 8 bases that match TRBD1. The trim removed 3 bases at V and 1 base at J, leaving 7 bases unmatched. CDR1 and CDR2 (germline): MNHEY, SMNVEV (reference sequence). This CDR3 has 16 residues. CDR3 loop: CASSFSGTGRQETQYF. As DNA, the CDR3 is TGTGCCAGCAGTTTTTCCGGGACAGGCCGCCAAGAGACCCAGTACTTC.

This clone appeared once. The V and J genes are TRBV5-1 and TRBJ2-1; TRBD1 agrees at 11 bases. Germline assignment: CDR1 SGHRS and CDR2 YFSETQ. There are 15 residues in the CDR3. After removal of 3 bases from V and 6 bases from J, the junction contained 5 bases not matched to a gene. This CDR3 reads CASSSGQGVGNEQFF. The CDR3 DNA follows: TGCGCCAGCAGCTCGGGACAGGGGGTGGGCAATGAGCAGTTCTTC. Full variable domain (outside the CDR3, taken from reference TRBV5-1 and TRBJ2-1): KAGVTQTPRYLIKTRGQQVTLSCSPISGHRSVSWYQQTPGQGLQFLFEYFSETQRNKGNFPGRFSGRQFSNSRSEMNVSTLELGDSALYLCASSSGQGVGNEQFFGPGTRLTVL.

The J gene is TRBJ1-1, the V gene TRBV2; D perhaps matches TRBD1 (5 bases). Germline loops: CDR1 SNHLY, CDR2 FYNNEI. Trimming took off 6 bases at V and 1 base at J, with 9 bases between the two ends. This CDR3 is built from 13 residues. CDR3 amino acids: CASRQQENTEAFF. CDR3 coding DNA: TGTGCCAGCAGGCAACAGGAGAACACTGAAGCTTTCTTT.

The rearrangement uses TRBV11-3 and TRBJ2-3, with D possibly matching TRBD1 (5 bases). V was cut by 3 bases and J by 6 bases, with 13 bases left in between. Germline V CDR1 and CDR2: SGHNT, YENEEA. The CDR3 covers 14 residues. The CDR3 DNA is TGTGCCAGCAGCTTTGGGGCCCTAGGGGATACGCAGTATTTT. It translates to CASSFGALGDTQYF.

This rearrangement joins TRBV9 to TRBJ2-3, with 7 bases lining up with TRBD2. Trimming cost V 0 bases and J 5 bases; bases outside gene matches: 9. Germline values: CDR1 SGDLS, CDR2 YYNGEE. The CDR3 length is 16 residues. Here the CDR3 reads CASSVAEGGPRDTQYF. The CDR3 nucleotides are TGTGCCAGCAGCGTAGCGGAGGGAGGGCCGAGAGATACGCAGTATTTT.

J is TRBJ2-5 and V is TRBV29-1; weak D call: TRBD1 (6 bases). This CDR3 has 12 residues. The ends were cut back, 6 bases at V and 2 bases at J, with 10 bases in the middle. The germline V gene encodes CDR1 SQVTM and CDR2 ANQGSEA. This CDR3 is CSVRTEQETQYF. In DNA form, the CDR3 reads TGCAGCGTCAGGACAGAGCAAGAGACCCAGTACTTC.

The chain couples TRBV5-1 to TRBJ2-1, with 7 bases identical to TRBD2. CDR1 and CDR2 from the germline V gene are SGHRS and YFSETQ. The CDR3 is made up of 15 amino acids. V shed 0 bases, J shed 4 bases, and the junction held 4 bases outside the gene matches. The CDR3 sequence is CASSLALAIYNEQFF. The CDR3, as DNA: TGCGCCAGCAGCTTGGCACTAGCGATATACAATGAGCAGTTCTTC.

The chain employs TRBV7-2 and TRBJ2-7, with 8 bases lining up with TRBD1. Germline CDR1 is SGHTA and CDR2 is FQGNSA. J lost 6 bases, V lost 5 bases, and 12 bases had no gene match. The CDR3 contains 15 residues. The CDR3: CASSLEGRGRLEQYF. The CDR3 region has the DNA TGTGCCAGCAGCCTAGAGGGCAGGGGGCGTCTCGAGCAGTACTTC.